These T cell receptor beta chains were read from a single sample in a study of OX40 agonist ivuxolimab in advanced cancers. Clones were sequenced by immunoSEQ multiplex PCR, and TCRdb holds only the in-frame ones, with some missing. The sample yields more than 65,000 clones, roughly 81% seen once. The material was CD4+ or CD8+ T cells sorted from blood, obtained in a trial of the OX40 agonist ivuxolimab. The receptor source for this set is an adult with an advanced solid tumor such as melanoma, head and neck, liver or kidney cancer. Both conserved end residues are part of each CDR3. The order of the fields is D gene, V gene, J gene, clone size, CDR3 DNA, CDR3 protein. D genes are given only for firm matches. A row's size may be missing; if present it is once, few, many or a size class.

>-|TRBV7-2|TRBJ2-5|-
TGTGCCAGCAGCTCCCGAACACAAGAGACCCAGTACTTC
CASSSRTQETQYF
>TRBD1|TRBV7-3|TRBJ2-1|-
TGTGCCAGCAGCCTCGGGACAGGCAACAATGAGCAGTTCTTC
CASSLGTGNNEQFF
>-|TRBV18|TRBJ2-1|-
TGTGCCAGCCGCCCGGGACTGGGCTACAATGAGCAGTTCTTC
CASRPGLGYNEQFF
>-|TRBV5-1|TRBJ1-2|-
TGCGCCAGCAGCGAGACAGGAGGGCTTAACTATGGCTACACCTTC
CASSETGGLNYGYTF
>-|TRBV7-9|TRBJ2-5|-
TGTGCCAGCAGCTTAGGACGGGGACGGGAACAAGAGACCCAGTACTTC
CASSLGRGREQETQYF
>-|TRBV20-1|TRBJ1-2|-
TGCAGTGCTTCCCCCCAAGGGGGCTACACCTTC
CSASPQGGYTF
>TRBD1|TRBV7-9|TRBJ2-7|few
TGTGCCAGCAGCCTAGGGACAGTGGTTTACGAGCAGTACTTC
CASSLGTVVYEQYF
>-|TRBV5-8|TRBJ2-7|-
TGTGCCAGCAGCCGAGCGTCGGGGGCGTCAAGTTACGAGCAGTACTTC
CASSRASGASSYEQYF
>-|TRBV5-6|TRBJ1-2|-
TGTGCCAGCAGTTCCCAGGGAACCTATGGCTACACCTTC
CASSSQGTYGYTF
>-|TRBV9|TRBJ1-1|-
TGTGCCAGCAGCGTAGTGGAAATGGCGGCCATGAACACTGAAGCTTTCTTT
CASSVVEMAAMNTEAFF
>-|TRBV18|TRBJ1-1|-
TGTGCCAGCTCACCACCGGAGGGGCGGGCTGAAGCTTTCTTT
CASSPPEGRAEAFF